The 17 T cell receptor beta chains presented below share a single source sample, sequenced in a study of identical twins. Each CDR3 protein gets one entry after TCRdb re-called the 5' RACE reads with MiXCR. The sample has a few hundred thousand distinct CDR3 sequences, roughly 9.5% seen once. These same records also appear under a second study, on yellow fever vaccine responses in identical twins.

Specimen: PBMCs. The receptors were gathered from a woman aged 18 to 35 in good health.

The chain has TRBV5-1 and TRBJ2-1, with TRBD1 matching over 8 bases. The V segment lost 3 bases and the J segment 13 bases; nucleotides outside the gene matches: 3. Germline CDR1 and CDR2: SGHRS and YFSETQ. The CDR3 is 11 amino acids. The CDR3 region is CASSWDRPQFF. CDR3 in DNA: TGCGCCAGCAGCTGGGACAGGCCCCAGTTCTTC. Looking up the rest from reference TRBV5-1 and TRBJ2-1 gives the full variable domain: KAGVTQTPRYLIKTRGQQVTLSCSPISGHRSVSWYQQTPGQGLQFLFEYFSETQRNKGNFPGRFSGRQFSNSRSEMNVSTLELGDSALYLCASSWDRPQFFGPGTRLTVL.

This rearrangement joins TRBV5-6 to TRBJ2-3, with unresolved D. CDR3 length equals 16 residues. Per the germline V gene, CDR1 is SGHDT and CDR2 is YYEEEE. Trimming cost V 0 bases and J 0 bases, with 11 bases left between them. CDR3 residues: CASSLASAVSTDTQYF. CDR3 sequence (DNA): TGTGCCAGCAGCTTGGCTTCGGCAGTCAGCACAGATACGCAGTATTTT.

This clonotype has only a few counts. The chain employs TRBV29-1 and TRBJ1-1, with TRBD1 identical over 8 bases. The CDR3 extends over 14 amino acids. V dropped 6 bases and J dropped 1; count of bases not matched to a gene: 7. The germline V gene encodes CDR1 SQVTM and CDR2 ANQGSEA. CDR3 region: CSVGGGTGNTEAFF. The CDR3 DNA reads as TGCAGCGTCGGGGGGGGGACAGGGAACACTGAAGCTTTCTTT.

The chain couples TRBV7-2 to TRBJ2-3, with 10 bases that match TRBD2. V lost 3 bases to trimming and J lost 6 bases; unmatched junction nucleotides: 21. Germline loops: CDR1 SGHTA, CDR2 FQGNSA. This CDR3 spans 20 amino acids. In DNA, the CDR3 is TGTGCCAGCAGCTTCTTAGCGCTAACCATACTAGCGGGACGGGTGGATACGCAGTATTTT. It translates to CASSFLALTILAGRVDTQYF.

This clonotype turned up a few times. The chain is built from TRBV18 and TRBJ2-3; D gene ambiguous. Between the trimmed V and J ends, which lost 3 bases and 2 bases, there was a span of 9 bases. Germline V CDR1 and CDR2: KGHSH, LQKENI. The length of the CDR3 is 14 residues. The CDR3, as DNA: TGTGCCAGCTCACCGCCAGCGACCACAGATACGCAGTATTTT. Protein product: CASSPPATTDTQYF.

This clonotype was recorded many times. V gene TRBV7-8 combines with J gene TRBJ2-5, with a possible D match to TRBD1 (5 bases). CDR3 length: 13 residues. Germline values: CDR1 SGHVS, CDR2 FQNEAQ. CDR3 nucleotide sequence: TGTGCAGCAGCCCAGGGATTACAAGAGACCCAGTACTTC. It yields the protein CAAAQGLQETQYF.

This clonotype was seen many times. The chain recombines TRBV14 with TRBJ2-5; no reliable D call. This CDR3 is built from 12 residues. Trimming shortened V by 0 bases and J by 5 bases, and 4 bases separated the two germline ends. Looked up from germline, CDR1 is SGHDN and CDR2 is FVKESK. CDR3 DNA: TGTGCCAGCAGCCAAGAAATCGAGACCCAGTACTTC. Translating gives CASSQEIETQYF.

The chain is built from TRBV15 and TRBJ2-7; the D call may be TRBD1 or TRBD2 (6 bases each). Trimming left V 0 bases short and J 7 bases short, with 10 bases between. The length of the CDR3 is 13 residues. The germline CDR1 and CDR2 sequences are LNHNV and YYDKDF (reference sequence). The CDR3 spells CATSRDVGGEQYF. The CDR3 coding sequence is TGTGCCACCAGCAGAGATGTAGGGGGGGAGCAGTACTTC. The full variable domain, its missing parts supplied by reference TRBV15 and TRBJ2-7, is DAMVIQNPRYQVTQFGKPVTLSCSQTLNHNVMYWYQQKSSQAPKLLFHYYDKDFNNEADTPDNFQSRRPNTSFCFLDIRSPGLGDTAMYLCATSRDVGGEQYFGPGTRLTVT.

This clonotype turned up a few times. The chain links TRBV5-1 to TRBJ2-3; TRBD1 is a possible D gene (6 bases). Trimming removed 3 bases from V and 8 bases from J, with 22 bases in between. CDR1 is SGHRS, CDR2 YFSETQ, per germline. This CDR3 has 16 residues. CDR3 region: CASSSGQNRGSSTQYF. The CDR3 DNA is TGCGCCAGCAGCTCAGGACAGAACCGAGGATCCAGTACGCAGTATTTT. Full variable domain (missing parts from reference TRBV5-1 and TRBJ2-3): KAGVTQTPRYLIKTRGQQVTLSCSPISGHRSVSWYQQTPGQGLQFLFEYFSETQRNKGNFPGRFSGRQFSNSRSEMNVSTLELGDSALYLCASSSGQNRGSSTQYFGPGTRLTVL.

This chain connects TRBV4-2 to TRBJ2-6; the D gene is possibly TRBD2 (5 bases). Trimming left V 3 bases short and J 3 bases short, with 15 bases between. Per germline, CDR1 LGHNA and CDR2 YNFKEQ. The CDR3 length is 17 residues. The CDR3 nucleotides read TGTGCCAGCAGCCACGCTCCGGCGGGTGGTGGGGCCAACGTCCTGACTTTC. Translation gives CASSHAPAGGGANVLTF.

In this sample, this clonotype turned up many times. V usage is TRBV7-2 and J usage is TRBJ2-1; D tentatively fits TRBD1 or TRBD2 (5 bases each). Germline V lookup: CDR1 SGHTA, CDR2 FQGNSA. The CDR3 length is 17 residues. Deletions cut 0 bases from V and 0 bases from J, with 12 bases between. The chain's CDR3 is CASSLAGSGSSYNEQFF. DNA of the CDR3: TGTGCCAGCAGCTTAGCTGGTTCAGGGAGCTCCTACAATGAGCAGTTCTTC. The variable domain in full, completed from reference TRBV7-2 and TRBJ2-1, reads GAGVSQSPSNKVTEKGKDVELRCDPISGHTALYWYRQSLGQGLEFLIYFQGNSAPDKSGLPSDRFSAERTGGSVSTLTIQRTQQEDSAVYLCASSLAGSGSSYNEQFFGPGTRLTVL.

This clonotype was counted ten times or more. This chain joins TRBV3-1 and TRBJ2-5; D is ambiguous. The CDR3 has 13 amino acids. V dropped 1 base and J dropped 2 bases, with 5 bases sitting between them. Germline V gene lookup returns CDR1 LGHDT and CDR2 YNNKEL (reference sequence). The CDR3 loop reads CASSQAVQETQYF. The CDR3 nucleotides read TGTGCCAGCAGCCAAGCGGTACAAGAGACCCAGTACTTC.

The chain uses TRBV27 and TRBJ2-5, with unresolved D. CDR1 and CDR2 from the germline V gene are MNHEY and SMNVEV (reference sequence). This CDR3 region has 13 residues. Trimming removed 5 bases at V and 0 bases at J, with 7 bases between. CDR3 DNA sequence: TGTGCCAGCAGTCGCCGTGACCAAGAGACCCAGTACTTC. It specifies CASSRRDQETQYF.

The genes are TRBV12-5 and TRBJ2-5, with D unresolved. The CDR3 runs 13 residues. V lost 7 bases to trimming and J lost 5 bases, with 14 bases between them. In germline, CDR1 is LGHNT, CDR2 FRNRAP. The CDR3 DNA reads TGTGCTAGTGCCCCTGTCGGGTCGGAGACCCAGTACTTC. Translating it yields CASAPVGSETQYF.

V is TRBV15 and J is TRBJ2-1; TRBD2 matches 12 bases. Germline V CDR1 and CDR2: LNHNV, YYDKDF (reference sequence). V gave up 7 bases and J gave up 5 bases; unmatched junction bases: 15. This CDR3 region has 18 residues. The CDR3 protein is CATTTEMRTSGKDNEQFF. CDR3 DNA sequence: TGTGCCACCACCACAGAGATGAGGACTAGCGGGAAGGACAATGAGCAGTTCTTC.

This rearrangement joins TRBV30 to TRBJ1-2; D not certain. There are 14 residues in the CDR3. The germline CDR1 and CDR2 sequences are GTSNPN and SVGIG (reference sequence). V dropped 3 bases and J dropped 2 bases, with 13 bases sitting between them. The chain's CDR3 is CAWRKFDTNYGYTF. The CDR3 bases are TGTGCCTGGAGGAAATTCGACACAAACTATGGCTACACCTTC.

This clonotype was seen ten or more times. This chain uses TRBV27 with TRBJ2-7; D may be TRBD2 (5 bases). CDR1 is MNHEY and CDR2 is SMNVEV in the germline V gene (reference sequence). This CDR3 is built from 14 residues. V shed 5 bases and J shed 7 bases, with 18 bases lying between them. The CDR3 protein is CASSTGINEEEQYF. In DNA, the CDR3 is TGTGCCAGCAGTACCGGGATCAACGAAGAGGAGCAGTACTTC.